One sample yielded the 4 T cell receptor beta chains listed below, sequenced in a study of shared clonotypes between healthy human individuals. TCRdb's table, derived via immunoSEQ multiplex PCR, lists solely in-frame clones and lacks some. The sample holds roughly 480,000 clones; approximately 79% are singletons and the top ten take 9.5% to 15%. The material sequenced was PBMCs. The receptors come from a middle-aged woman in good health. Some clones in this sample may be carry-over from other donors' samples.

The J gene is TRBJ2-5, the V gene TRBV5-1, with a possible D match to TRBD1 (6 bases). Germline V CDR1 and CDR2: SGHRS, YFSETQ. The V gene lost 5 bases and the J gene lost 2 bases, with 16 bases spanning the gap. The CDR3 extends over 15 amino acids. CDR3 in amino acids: CASRSTGVGQETQYF. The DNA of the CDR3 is TGCGCCAGCAGGTCGACAGGAGTAGGGCAAGAGACCCAGTACTTC.

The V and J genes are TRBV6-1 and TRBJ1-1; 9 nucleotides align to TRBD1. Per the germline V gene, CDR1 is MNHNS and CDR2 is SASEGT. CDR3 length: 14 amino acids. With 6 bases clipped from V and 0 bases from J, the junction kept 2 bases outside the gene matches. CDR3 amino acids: CASSRDRVNTEAFF. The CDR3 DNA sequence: TGTGCCAGCAGCCGGGACAGGGTGAACACTGAAGCTTTCTTT.

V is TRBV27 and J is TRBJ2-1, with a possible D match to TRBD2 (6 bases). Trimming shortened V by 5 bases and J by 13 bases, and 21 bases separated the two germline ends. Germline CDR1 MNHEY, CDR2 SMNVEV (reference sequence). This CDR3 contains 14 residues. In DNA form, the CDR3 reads TGTGCCAGCAGTAGGGTAGCGGATATCCCTGAACAGTTCTTC. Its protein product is CASSRVADIPEQFF.

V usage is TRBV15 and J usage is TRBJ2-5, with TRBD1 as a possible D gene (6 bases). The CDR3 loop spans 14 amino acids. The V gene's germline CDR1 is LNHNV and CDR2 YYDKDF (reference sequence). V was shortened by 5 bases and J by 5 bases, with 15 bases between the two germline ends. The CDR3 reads CATSGGQSWETQYF. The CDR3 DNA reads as TGTGCCACCAGCGGCGGACAGTCCTGGGAGACCCAGTACTTC.